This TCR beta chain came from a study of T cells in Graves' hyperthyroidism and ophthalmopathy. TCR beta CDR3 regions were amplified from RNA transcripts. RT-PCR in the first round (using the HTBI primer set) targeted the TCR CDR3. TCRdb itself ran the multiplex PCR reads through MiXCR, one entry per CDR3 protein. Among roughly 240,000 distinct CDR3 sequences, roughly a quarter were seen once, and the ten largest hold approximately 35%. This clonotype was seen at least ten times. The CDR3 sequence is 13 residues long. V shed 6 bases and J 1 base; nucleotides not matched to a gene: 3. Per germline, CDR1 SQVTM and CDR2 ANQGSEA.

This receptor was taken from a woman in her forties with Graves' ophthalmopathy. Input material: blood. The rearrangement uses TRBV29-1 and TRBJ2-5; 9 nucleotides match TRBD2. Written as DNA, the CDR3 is TGCAGCGTCGAGACTAGCGGCCAAGAGACCCAGTACTTC. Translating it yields CSVETSGQETQYF.